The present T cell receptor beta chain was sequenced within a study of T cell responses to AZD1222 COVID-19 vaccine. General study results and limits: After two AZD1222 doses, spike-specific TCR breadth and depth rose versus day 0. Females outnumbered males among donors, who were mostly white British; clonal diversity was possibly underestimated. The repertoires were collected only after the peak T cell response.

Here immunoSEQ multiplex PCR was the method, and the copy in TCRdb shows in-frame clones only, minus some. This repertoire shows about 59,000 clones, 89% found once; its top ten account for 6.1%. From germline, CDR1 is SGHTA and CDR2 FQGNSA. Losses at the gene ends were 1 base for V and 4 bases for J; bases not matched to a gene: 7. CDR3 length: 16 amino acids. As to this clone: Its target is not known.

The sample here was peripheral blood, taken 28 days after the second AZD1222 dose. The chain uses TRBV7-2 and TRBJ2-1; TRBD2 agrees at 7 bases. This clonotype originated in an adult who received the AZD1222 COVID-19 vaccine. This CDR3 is CASSLGTAGPYNEQFF. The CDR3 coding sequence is TGTGCCAGCAGCTTAGGAACAGCGGGACCTTACAATGAGCAGTTCTTC.